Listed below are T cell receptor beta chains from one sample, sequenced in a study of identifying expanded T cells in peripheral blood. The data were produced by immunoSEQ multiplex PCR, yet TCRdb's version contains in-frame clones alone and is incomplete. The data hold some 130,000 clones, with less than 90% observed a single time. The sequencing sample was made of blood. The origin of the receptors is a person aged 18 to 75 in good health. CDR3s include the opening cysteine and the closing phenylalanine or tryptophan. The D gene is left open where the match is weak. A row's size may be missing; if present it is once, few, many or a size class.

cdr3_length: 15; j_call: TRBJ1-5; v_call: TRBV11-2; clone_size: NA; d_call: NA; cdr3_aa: CASSMGQFSNQPQHF; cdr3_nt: TGTGCCAGCAGCATGGGACAATTTAGCAATCAGCCCCAGCATTTT
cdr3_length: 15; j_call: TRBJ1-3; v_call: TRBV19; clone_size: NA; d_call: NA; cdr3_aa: CASNRGAGSGNTIYF; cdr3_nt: TGTGCCAGTAATCGGGGCGCGGGTTCGGGAAACACCATATATTTT
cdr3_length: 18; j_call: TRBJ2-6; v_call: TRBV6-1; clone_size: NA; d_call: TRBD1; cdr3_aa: CASSASLQGATGANVLTF; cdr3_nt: TGTGCCAGCAGTGCAAGTCTACAGGGGGCGACCGGGGCCAACGTCCTGACTTTC
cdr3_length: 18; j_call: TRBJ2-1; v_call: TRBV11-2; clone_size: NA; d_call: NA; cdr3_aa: CASSLLSGASISYNEQFF; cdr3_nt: TGTGCCAGCAGCTTATTATCGGGGGCAAGCATCTCCTACAATGAGCAGTTCTTC
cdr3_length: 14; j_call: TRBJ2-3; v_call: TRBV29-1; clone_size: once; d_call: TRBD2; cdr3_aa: CSVEESGGADTQYF; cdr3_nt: TGCAGCGTTGAAGAGTCGGGGGGAGCAGATACGCAGTATTTT
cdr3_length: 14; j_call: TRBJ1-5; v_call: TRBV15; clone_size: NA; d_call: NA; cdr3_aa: CATSRGMGAQPQHF; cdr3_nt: TGTGCCACCAGCAGAGGGATGGGGGCCCAGCCCCAGCATTTT
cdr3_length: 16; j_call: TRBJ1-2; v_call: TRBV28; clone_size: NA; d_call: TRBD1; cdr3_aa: CASSLSTRQGGYGYTF; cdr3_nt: TGTGCCAGCAGTTTATCCACCCGACAGGGGGGCTATGGCTACACCTTC
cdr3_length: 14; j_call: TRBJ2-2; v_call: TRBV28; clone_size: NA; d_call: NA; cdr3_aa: CASTIGGSTGELFF; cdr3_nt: TGTGCCAGCACTATTGGGGGTTCCACCGGGGAGCTGTTTTTT
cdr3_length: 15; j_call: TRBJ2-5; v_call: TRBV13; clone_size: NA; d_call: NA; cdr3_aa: CASSLARMYQETQYF; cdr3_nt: TGTGCCAGCAGCTTAGCCCGGATGTACCAAGAGACCCAGTACTTC
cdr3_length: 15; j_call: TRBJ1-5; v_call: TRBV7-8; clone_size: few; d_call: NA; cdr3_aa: CASSLDHRAGQPQHF; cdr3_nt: TGTGCCAGCAGCTTGGACCACAGGGCAGGTCAGCCCCAGCATTTT
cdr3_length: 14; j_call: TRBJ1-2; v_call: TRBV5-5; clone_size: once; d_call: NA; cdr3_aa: CASSLPGPSYGYTF; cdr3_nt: TGTGCCAGCAGCTTACCGGGACCCTCATATGGCTACACCTTC
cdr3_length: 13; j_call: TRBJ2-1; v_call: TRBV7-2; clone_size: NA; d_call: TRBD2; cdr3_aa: CASSSGWEGEQFF; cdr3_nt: TGTGCCAGCAGCTCAGGTTGGGAGGGTGAGCAGTTCTTC
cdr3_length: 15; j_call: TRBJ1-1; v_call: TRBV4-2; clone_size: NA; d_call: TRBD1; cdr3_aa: CASSQVRDRNTEAFF; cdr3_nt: TGTGCCAGCAGCCAAGTCCGGGACAGGAACACTGAAGCTTTCTTT
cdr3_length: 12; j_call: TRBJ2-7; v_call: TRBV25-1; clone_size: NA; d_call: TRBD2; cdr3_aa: CASSVLSGSLRF; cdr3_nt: TGTGCCAGCAGTGTCCTTAGCGGGAGCCTTCGCTTC
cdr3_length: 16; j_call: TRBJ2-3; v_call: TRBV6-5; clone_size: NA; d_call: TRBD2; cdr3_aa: CASSYSTSGGGDTQYF; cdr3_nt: TGTGCCAGCAGTTACTCCACTAGCGGGGGGGGAGATACGCAGTATTTT
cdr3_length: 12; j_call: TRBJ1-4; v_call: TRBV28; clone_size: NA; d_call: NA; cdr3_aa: CASRGPREKLFF; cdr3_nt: TGTGCCAGCAGGGGACCTCGGGAAAAACTGTTTTTT
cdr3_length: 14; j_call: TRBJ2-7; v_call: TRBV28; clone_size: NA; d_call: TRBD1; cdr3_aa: CASSPGTGGREQYF; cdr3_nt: TGTGCCAGCAGCCCTGGGACAGGGGGCCGCGAGCAGTACTTC
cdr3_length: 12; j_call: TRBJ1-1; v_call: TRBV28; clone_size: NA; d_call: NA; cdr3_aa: CASSFIRAQAFF; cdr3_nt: TGTGCCAGCAGTTTCATCCGGGCCCAAGCTTTCTTT